This TCR beta chain emerged from a study of T-cell memory formation after mild COVID-19. The V and J ends lost 3 bases and 4 bases respectively, with 9 bases between them. From germline, CDR1 is MNHNS and CDR2 SASEGT. CDR3 length equals 13 residues. TCRdb fed the 5' RACE reads into MiXCR, producing one record per CDR3 protein. Of approximately 250,000 distinct CDR3 sequences in the sample, approximately 16% were seen once. This clonotype came up a few times. V is TRBV6-1 and J is TRBJ1-2; tentative D call: TRBD1 (5 bases). This receptor was taken from a man aged 18 to 30 who had mild COVID-19 (a few samples of this study predate the infection). Cell type and time point are not known. Sequencing was carried out using PBMCs or a T cell subset sorted from them (not recorded which). The CDR3 here is CASSDRVTYGYTF. CDR3 DNA: TGTGCCAGCAGTGACAGGGTGACCTATGGCTACACCTTC.